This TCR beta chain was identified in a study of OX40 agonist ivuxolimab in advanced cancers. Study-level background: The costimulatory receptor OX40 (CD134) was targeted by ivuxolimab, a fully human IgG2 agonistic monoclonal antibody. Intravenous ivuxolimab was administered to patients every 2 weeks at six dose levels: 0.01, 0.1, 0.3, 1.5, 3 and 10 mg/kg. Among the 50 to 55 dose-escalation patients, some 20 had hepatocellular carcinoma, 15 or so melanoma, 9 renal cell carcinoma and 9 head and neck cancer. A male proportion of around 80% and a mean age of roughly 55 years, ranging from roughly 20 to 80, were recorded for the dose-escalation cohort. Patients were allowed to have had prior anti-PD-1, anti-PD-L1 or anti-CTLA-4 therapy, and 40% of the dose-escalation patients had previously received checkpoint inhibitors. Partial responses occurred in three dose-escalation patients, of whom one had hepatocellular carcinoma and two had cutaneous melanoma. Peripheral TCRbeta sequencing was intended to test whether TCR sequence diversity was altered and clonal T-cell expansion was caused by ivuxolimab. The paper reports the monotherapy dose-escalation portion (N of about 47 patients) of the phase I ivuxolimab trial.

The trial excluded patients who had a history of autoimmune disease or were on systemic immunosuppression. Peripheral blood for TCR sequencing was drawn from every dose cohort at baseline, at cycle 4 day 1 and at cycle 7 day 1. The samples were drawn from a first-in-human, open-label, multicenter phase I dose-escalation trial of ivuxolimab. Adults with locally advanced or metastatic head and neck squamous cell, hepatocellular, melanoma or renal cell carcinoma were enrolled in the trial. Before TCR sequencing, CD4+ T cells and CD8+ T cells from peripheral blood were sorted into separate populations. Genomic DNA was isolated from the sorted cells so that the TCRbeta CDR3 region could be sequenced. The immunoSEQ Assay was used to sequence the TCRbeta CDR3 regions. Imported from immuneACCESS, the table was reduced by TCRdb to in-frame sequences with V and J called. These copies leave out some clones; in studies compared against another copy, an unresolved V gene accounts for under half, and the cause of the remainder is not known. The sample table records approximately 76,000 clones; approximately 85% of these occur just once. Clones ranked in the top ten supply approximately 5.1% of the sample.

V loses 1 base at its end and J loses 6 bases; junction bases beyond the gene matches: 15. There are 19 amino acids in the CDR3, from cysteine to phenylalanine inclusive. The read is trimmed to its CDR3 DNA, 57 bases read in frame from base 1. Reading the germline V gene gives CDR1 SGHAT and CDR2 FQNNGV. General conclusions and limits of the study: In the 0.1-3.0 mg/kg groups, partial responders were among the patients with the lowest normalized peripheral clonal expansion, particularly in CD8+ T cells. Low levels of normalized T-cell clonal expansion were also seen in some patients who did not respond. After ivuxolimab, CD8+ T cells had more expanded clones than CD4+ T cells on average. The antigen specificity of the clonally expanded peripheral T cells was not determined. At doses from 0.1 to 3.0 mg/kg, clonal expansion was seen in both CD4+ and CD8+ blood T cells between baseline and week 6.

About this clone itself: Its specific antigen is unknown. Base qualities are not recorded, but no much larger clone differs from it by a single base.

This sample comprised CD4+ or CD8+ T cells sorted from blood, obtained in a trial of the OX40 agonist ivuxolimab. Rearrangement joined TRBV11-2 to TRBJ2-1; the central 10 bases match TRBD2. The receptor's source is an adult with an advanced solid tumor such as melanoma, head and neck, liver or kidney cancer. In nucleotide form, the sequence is TGTGCCAGCAGCTTAGGTTCTGCTAGCGGGGGCCCAAAGCGCAATGAGCAGTTCTTC. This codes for CASSLGSASGGPKRNEQFF.